The 24 T cell receptor beta chains in this list originate from one sample, sequenced in a study of neurological immune-mediated disorders. MiXCR, applied by TCRdb to the 5' RACE reads, yields one record per CDR3 protein. The table includes about 70,000 distinct CDR3 sequences, roughly 5% detected once. Sequencing was carried out using PBMCs. These receptors all stem from a human donor with multiple sclerosis. The donor label of this sample is uncertain.

In its sample, this clonotype was seen a few times. The V gene is TRBV29-1, the J gene TRBJ2-3; TRBD2 agrees at 7 bases. The J segment lost 3 bases and the V segment lost 4 bases, leaving 7 bases of the junction unmatched. CDR1 and CDR2 from the germline V gene are SQVTM and ANQGSEA. The CDR3 loop spans 14 amino acids. The CDR3 loop is CSVAGGGGTDTQYF. The CDR3 DNA is TGCAGCGTTGCTGGCGGGGGAGGGACAGATACGCAGTATTTT.

This clonotype was picked up many times. This chain uses TRBV7-8 with TRBJ2-3, with D uncertain. Germline V gene sequence: CDR1 SGHVS, CDR2 FQNEAQ. The CDR3 is made up of 14 amino acids. V was shortened by 1 base and J by 1 base, with 6 bases between the two germline ends. The CDR3 is CASSLGWGTDTQYF. The CDR3 DNA sequence: TGTGCCAGCAGCTTAGGGTGGGGCACAGATACGCAGTATTTT. The whole variable domain, filled in from reference TRBV7-8 and TRBJ2-3, reads GAGVSQSPRYKVAKRGQDVALRCDPISGHVSLFWYQQALGQGPEFLTYFQNEAQLDKSGLPSDRFFAERPEGSVSTLKIQRTQQEDSAVYLCASSLGWGTDTQYFGPGTRLTVL.

This clonotype came up many times. V gene TRBV18 combines with J gene TRBJ2-2; D gene unclear. The germline V gene has CDR1 KGHSH and CDR2 LQKENI. CDR3 size: 14 residues. Trimming removed 3 bases at V and 0 bases at J, with 5 bases between. The chain's CDR3 is CASSPTTNTGELFF. CDR3 sequence (DNA): TGTGCCAGCTCACCTACAACGAACACCGGGGAGCTGTTTTTT.

This clonotype has ten or more counts. The rearrangement joins TRBV5-1 to TRBJ1-2; D may be TRBD1 (6 bases). The CDR3 extends over 15 amino acids. Trimming left V 2 bases short and J 4 bases short, with 15 bases between. Germline V lookup: CDR1 SGHRS, CDR2 YFSETQ. CDR3 loop: CASSFGGQASYGYTF. CDR3 in DNA: TGCGCCAGCAGCTTTGGGGGCCAGGCATCCTATGGCTACACCTTC.

This clonotype occurred many times. This sequence joins TRBV9 and TRBJ1-1; D is ambiguous. The CDR3 contains 13 residues. Between the trimmed V and J ends, which lost 3 bases and 8 bases, there was a span of 14 bases. The V gene's germline CDR1 is SGDLS and CDR2 YYNGEE. The CDR3 DNA sequence: TGTGCCAGCAGCGGAATCCCGGTGCAAGAAGCTTTCTTT. It encodes CASSGIPVQEAFF. The complete variable domain, with remaining parts taken from reference TRBV9 and TRBJ1-1, reads DSGVTQTPKHLITATGQRVTLRCSPRSGDLSVYWYQQSLDQGLQFLIQYYNGEERAKGNILERFSAQQFPDLHSELNLSSLELGDSALYFCASSGIPVQEAFFGQGTRLTVV.

This clonotype was recorded at least ten times. This rearrangement joins TRBV5-1 to TRBJ2-1; 8 bases are shared with TRBD2. V lost 0 bases, J lost 7 bases, and 0 bases stayed unmatched. Per germline, CDR1 SGHRS and CDR2 YFSETQ. The CDR3 spans 13 residues. The CDR3 sequence: CASSLAGGNEQFF. The CDR3 nucleotides are TGCGCCAGCAGCTTGGCGGGGGGGAATGAGCAGTTCTTC.

This clonotype was seen at least ten times. Here the CDR3 reads CASSLRLTDTQYF. The CDR3 coding sequence is TGTGCCAGCAGCCTCAGACTGACAGATACGCAGTATTTT. The chain combines TRBV9 with TRBJ2-3, with D uncertain. The CDR3 is made up of 13 amino acids. V was cut by 4 bases and J by 3 bases, with 9 bases left in between. Germline V gene lookup returns CDR1 SGDLS and CDR2 YYNGEE.

This clonotype was seen many times. This chain uses TRBV20-1 with TRBJ2-3; 9 bases are a match to TRBD2. Germline trimming cut 0 bases from V and 1 base from J; bases unmatched to any gene: 5. Germline values: CDR1 DFQATT, CDR2 SNEGSKA (reference sequence). The CDR3 totals 16 residues. The CDR3 sequence is CSARDPLAGGTDTQYF. CDR3 in DNA: TGCAGTGCTAGAGATCCGTTAGCGGGGGGCACAGATACGCAGTATTTT.

This clonotype was recorded at least ten times. The chain couples TRBV10-3 to TRBJ2-7; the match to TRBD1 covers 7 bases. V lost 3 bases, J lost 2 bases, and 7 bases stayed unmatched. The CDR3 has 15 amino acids. Per the germline V gene, CDR1 is ENHRY and CDR2 is SYGVKD. The DNA of the CDR3 is TGTGCCATCAGTGACTCCTGGGACAGTACCTACGAGCAGTACTTC. Its translation is CAISDSWDSTYEQYF.

This clonotype was counted at least ten times. V usage is TRBV12-3 or TRBV12-4 and J usage is TRBJ1-6; D remains unclear. The CDR3 extends over 13 amino acids. V dropped 3 bases and J dropped 8 bases, with 8 bases sitting between them. Written as DNA, the CDR3 is TGTGCCAGCAGTTTTTCCTGGGATTCACCCCTCCACTTT. As protein: CASSFSWDSPLHF.

This clonotype occurred many times. This chain uses TRBV3-1 with TRBJ2-7, with 8 bases matching TRBD1. V lost 4 bases, J lost 6 bases, and 8 bases stayed unmatched. The germline V gene has CDR1 LGHDT and CDR2 YNNKEL (reference sequence). The CDR3 covers 14 residues. CDR3 DNA: TGTGCCAGCAGCCCCGGGACAGGTTTTGGCGAGCAGTACTTC. Amino acid sequence: CASSPGTGFGEQYF.

At least ten counts were recorded for this clonotype. The rearrangement uses TRBV27 and TRBJ1-2, with TRBD1 as a possible D gene (5 bases). Germline V lookup: CDR1 MNHEY, CDR2 SMNVEV (reference sequence). The CDR3 loop spans 15 amino acids. V was trimmed by 5 bases and J by 2 bases, leaving 15 bases between them. CDR3 loop: CASSLRGEPNYGYTF. Here the CDR3 DNA reads TGTGCCAGCAGTCTGCGAGGGGAACCAAACTATGGCTACACCTTC.

This clonotype was recorded at least ten times. The chain links TRBV20-1 to TRBJ2-2; TRBD1 is a possible D gene (5 bases). From germline, CDR1 is DFQATT and CDR2 SNEGSKA (reference sequence). V was trimmed by 6 bases and J by 6 bases, leaving 17 bases between them. This CDR3 is 14 amino acids long. The CDR3 sequence is CSAKERGIAGELFF. The CDR3 DNA follows: TGCAGTGCCAAGGAAAGGGGTATCGCCGGGGAGCTGTTTTTT.

This clonotype was observed many times. V usage is TRBV25-1 and J usage is TRBJ2-2; D is unclear. Germline V gives CDR1 MGHDK, CDR2 SYGVNS. Deletions cut 8 bases from V and 6 bases from J, with 13 bases between. This CDR3 is built from 13 residues. The CDR3 loop is CASLDTDSGELFF. The CDR3 bases are TGTGCCAGCCTCGATACAGATTCCGGGGAGCTGTTTTTT.

The table lists this clonotype with many counts. The chain couples TRBV27 to TRBJ1-6; 7 bases are shared with TRBD1. V trimming: 8 bases; J trimming: 9 bases; junction bases outside the gene matches: 13. Germline lookup yields CDR1 MNHEY and CDR2 SMNVEV (reference sequence). The CDR3 extends over 15 amino acids. CDR3 bases: TGTGCCAGCGGCCCCGGGACAGCCCGTCCTTCACCCCTCCACTTT. It translates to CASGPGTARPSPLHF.

In its sample, this clonotype was seen many times. DNA for the CDR3: TGTGCCAGCAGCTTAGTCGGATCGGGGGCCAGCAATCAGCCCCAGCATTTT. Translated: CASSLVGSGASNQPQHF. This chain joins TRBV7-2 and TRBJ1-5; D is possibly TRBD1 (6 bases). V was cut by 1 base and J by 1 base, with 14 bases left in between. Per the germline V gene, CDR1 is SGHTA and CDR2 is FQGNSA. The CDR3 has 17 amino acids.

This clonotype was counted at least ten times. V gene TRBV20-1 combines with J gene TRBJ1-6; no firm D call. V was cut by 1 base and J by 8 bases, with 15 bases left in between. Germline V CDR1 and CDR2: DFQATT, SNEGSKA (reference sequence). The CDR3 runs to 15 residues. The CDR3 region has the DNA TGCAGTGCTAGAGTTCCCGGCCGACGGGATTCACCCCTCCACTTT. This encodes CSARVPGRRDSPLHF.

This clonotype has at least ten counts. The J gene is TRBJ2-5, the V gene TRBV20-1; 15 bases are shared with TRBD2. Trimming at V came to 1 base and at J to 5 bases, leaving 8 bases not matched to a gene. CDR1 and CDR2 from the germline V gene are DFQATT and SNEGSKA (reference sequence). The CDR3 extends over 17 amino acids. CDR3 coding DNA: TGCAGTGCTAGAGGGCTCTCGGGACTAGCGGGGGGCGAGACCCAGTACTTC. Protein sequence: CSARGLSGLAGGETQYF.

Many counts were recorded for this clonotype. This rearrangement joins TRBV5-1 to TRBJ1-5; perhaps TRBD1 as D (5 bases). Trimming took 3 bases from V and 9 from J, leaving 13 bases between them. In germline, CDR1 is SGHRS, CDR2 YFSETQ. The CDR3 spans 13 residues. The DNA for the CDR3 is TGCGCCAGCAGCTCGACGGGGGATAGGCCCCAGCATTTT. Translating gives CASSSTGDRPQHF.

Many counts were recorded for this clonotype. The chain has TRBV7-2 and TRBJ1-4, with 9 bases that match TRBD1. The CDR3 spans 14 residues. Per germline, CDR1 SGHTA and CDR2 FQGNSA. After removal of 1 base from V and 8 bases from J, the junction contained 2 bases not matched to a gene. CDR3 sequence (DNA): TGTGCCAGCAGCTTAGGGACAGGGGTGGAAAAACTGTTTTTT. It encodes CASSLGTGVEKLFF.

This clonotype was observed at least ten times. The chain combines TRBV9 with TRBJ1-5, with a possible D match to TRBD1 (6 bases). Germline V CDR1 and CDR2: SGDLS, YYNGEE. Trimming cost V 4 bases and J 2 bases, with 16 bases left between them. CDR3 length equals 16 residues. The CDR3 region is CASSRGGLGGNQPQHF. The CDR3 nucleotides read TGTGCCAGCAGCAGAGGGGGGTTAGGAGGCAATCAGCCCCAGCATTTT. Variable domain in full (rest from reference TRBV9 and TRBJ1-5): DSGVTQTPKHLITATGQRVTLRCSPRSGDLSVYWYQQSLDQGLQFLIQYYNGEERAKGNILERFSAQQFPDLHSELNLSSLELGDSALYFCASSRGGLGGNQPQHFGDGTRLSIL.

This clonotype has ten or more counts. The rearrangement joins TRBV10-3 to TRBJ2-5; 7 bases fit TRBD1. This CDR3 has 13 amino acids. From germline, CDR1 is ENHRY and CDR2 SYGVKD. V dropped 7 bases and J dropped 3; count of bases not matched to a gene: 5. CDR3 residues: CAIKATGEETQYF. The CDR3 DNA sequence: TGTGCCATCAAGGCCACAGGGGAAGAGACCCAGTACTTC.

Many counts were recorded for this clonotype. This chain uses TRBV10-3 with TRBJ2-1, with D uncertain. With 2 bases removed from V and 0 bases from J, the gap between germline ends came to 11 bases. Germline CDR1 reads ENHRY; CDR2 reads SYGVKD. CDR3 size: 16 residues. The CDR3, as DNA: TGTGCCATCAGTGAGGTGGGCAGGAGCTCCTACAATGAGCAGTTCTTC. This encodes CAISEVGRSSYNEQFF.

At least ten counts were recorded for this clonotype. The gene calls are TRBV5-1 and TRBJ2-3, with 9 bases matching TRBD1. V lost 4 bases and J lost 5; bases outside the gene matches: 8. Germline V gives CDR1 SGHRS, CDR2 YFSETQ. The CDR3 totals 15 residues. This CDR3 is CASSIQGAPGDTQYF. Here the CDR3 DNA reads TGCGCCAGCAGCATACAGGGGGCTCCCGGAGATACGCAGTATTTT.